This paragraph covers one T cell receptor beta chain sequence. Clones were sequenced by immunoSEQ multiplex PCR, and TCRdb holds only the in-frame ones, with some missing. The table has 400,000 or so clones, roughly 90% seen once. The entry originates in a study of blood T cell repertoires in COVID-19. V lost 2 bases to trimming and J lost 1 base, with 14 bases between them. This CDR3 has 16 amino acids. Germline V gene lookup returns CDR1 SGHRS and CDR2 YFSETQ. Sequenced material: peripheral blood. The source of this sequence is a woman aged 40 to 50 with COVID-19, enrolled during active disease. The rearrangement uses TRBV5-1 and TRBJ2-3; possibly TRBD2 for D (5 bases). The CDR3 sequence is CASSLNLLRGTDTQYF. CDR3 DNA sequence: TGCGCCAGCAGCTTAAATCTTCTGCGGGGCACAGATACGCAGTATTTT.